A selection of T cell receptor beta chains follows, all from one sample in a study of OX40 agonist ivuxolimab in advanced cancers. Clones were read by immunoSEQ multiplex PCR, and TCRdb kept only the in-frame ones, dropping some. The data show about 28,000 clones, more than 75% seen once. Sequencing was performed on CD4+ or CD8+ T cells sorted from blood, taken in a trial of the OX40 agonist ivuxolimab. The receptors derive from an adult with an advanced solid tumor such as melanoma, head and neck, liver or kidney cancer. Each CDR3 is given with its conserved first and last residue. D genes are given only for firm matches. Where a row states a size, it is once, few, many or the class of an expanded clone; other rows omit it.

>TRBJ2-1|-|TRBV2|-
TGTGCCAGCAGTGCCCCAATGGACAGTTACAATGAGCAGTTCTTC
CASSAPMDSYNEQFF
>TRBJ2-1|TRBD2|TRBV19|-
TGTGCCACTTCACCGGCGACAACCGGGGGGAATGAGCAGTTCTTC
CATSPATTGGNEQFF
>TRBJ1-1|-|TRBV27|-
TGTGCCAGCAGTTTAGGGGGGAGTACTGAAGCTTTCTTT
CASSLGGSTEAFF
>TRBJ2-7|-|TRBV6-1|-
TGTGCCAGCAGTGAATGGTCGGAACAGTACTTC
CASSEWSEQYF
>TRBJ2-1|TRBD1|TRBV29-1|-
TGCAGCGTTGGCCCTATTCCGGGACAGGGGGTCCGAGGAGAGTTCTTC
CSVGPIPGQGVRGEFF
>TRBJ2-3|TRBD2|TRBV15|few
TGTGCCACCAGCAGACCAAGCGGGGGGGTCTCGGATACGCAGTATTTT
CATSRPSGGVSDTQYF
>TRBJ2-3|-|TRBV6-6|-
TGTGCCAGCAGTTACAGGGGATCTAGCACAGATACGCAGTATTTT
CASSYRGSSTDTQYF
>TRBJ2-1|-|TRBV27|-
TGTGCCAGCAGTTTAGGCCTAGAGCACAATGAGCAGTTCTTC
CASSLGLEHNEQFF
>TRBJ2-3|-|TRBV7-5|-
TGTGTCAGAAGCTTTAAAGGGGAAACCCCAGATACGCAGTATTTT
CVRSFKGETPDTQYF
>TRBJ2-1|TRBD2|TRBV7-6|-
TGTGCCAGCAGCTTAGGGGCTAGCGGGGGGGCCTTAAACAATGAGCAGTTCTTC
CASSLGASGGALNNEQFF
>TRBJ2-7|-|TRBV29-1|-
TGCAGCGTTGAGGAGGGCAATGCCTACGAGCAGTACTTC
CSVEEGNAYEQYF
>TRBJ1-1|-|TRBV7-9|few
TGTGCCAGCAGCTTAGCGCTGGGGCAGGAGATTGAAGCTTTCTTT
CASSLALGQEIEAFF
>TRBJ1-6|-|TRBV25-1|-
TGTGCCAGCAGTGGCCTAACAGGGAGCTCCTATAATTCACCCCTCCACTTT
CASSGLTGSSYNSPLHF
>TRBJ2-5|TRBD2|TRBV15|-
TGTGCCACCAGCAGAGCACTAGCGGAAGAGACCCAGTACTTC
CATSRALAEETQYF
>TRBJ1-1|-|TRBV6-8|-
TGTGCCAGCAGTGGCGACAGTGCTAACACTGAAGCTTTCTTT
CASSGDSANTEAFF
>TRBJ1-4|-|TRBV4-1|-
TGCGCCAGCAGCCAAGAGGGAACAGGGCCGGCAGCAACTAATGAAAAACTGTTTTTT
CASSQEGTGPAATNEKLFF
>TRBJ2-1|-|TRBV19|-
TGTGCCAGTAGTATGAGCCCCGGGGCGGGTGAGCAGTTCTTC
CASSMSPGAGEQFF
>TRBJ2-5|-|TRBV28|-
TGTGCCAGCAGTTATGAGACGGAGACCCAGTACTTC
CASSYETETQYF
>TRBJ1-1|-|TRBV27|-
TGTGCCAGCAGTTTACAGGGCCCGACGACTGAAGCTTTCTTT
CASSLQGPTTEAFF
>TRBJ1-1|-|TRBV11-2|-
TGTGCCAGCAGCTTATGGCTCGAGGGTAGGGACACTGAAGCTTTCTTT
CASSLWLEGRDTEAFF
>TRBJ2-7|-|TRBV4-1|-
TGCGCCAGCAGCCAAGGCCAGGGGAATTTAATCTACGAGCAGTACTTC
CASSQGQGNLIYEQYF
>TRBJ1-4|-|TRBV5-1|-
TGCGCCAGCAGCTCTGACAGAGTTAATGAAAAACTGTTTTTT
CASSSDRVNEKLFF
>TRBJ2-1|-|TRBV21-1|-
TGTGCCAGCAGCAAGCCTAAGACCCGTGGACGAGACAATGAGCAGTTCTTC
CASSKPKTRGRDNEQFF
>TRBJ2-3|TRBD2|TRBV2|-
TGTGCCAGCAGGCCTATTCTAGCGGGGGGGGACCACAGCACAGATACGCAGTATTTT
CASRPILAGGDHSTDTQYF
>TRBJ1-3|-|TRBV11-2|-
TGTGCCAGCAGCTTAGTATACACCATATATTTT
CASSLVYTIYF
>TRBJ1-1|TRBD1|TRBV4-1|few
TGCGCCAGCAGCTCCCAGGGGGCCACTGAAGCTTTCTTT
CASSSQGATEAFF
>TRBJ1-5|TRBD1|TRBV28|-
TGTGCCAGCAGCCGACCGTCTAATACAGGGGTCGGAAATCAGCCCCAGCATTTT
CASSRPSNTGVGNQPQHF
>TRBJ1-1|-|TRBV4-1|-
TGCGCCAGCAGCCAAGCGGGAGGGTTCGTCACTGAAGCTTTCTTT
CASSQAGGFVTEAFF
>TRBJ2-1|TRBD2|TRBV27|-
TGTGCCAGCAGTTTACGGGGAGGCGGGGGTTACAATGAGCAGTTCTTC
CASSLRGGGGYNEQFF
>TRBJ2-5|-|TRBV19|-
TGTGCCAGTAGTATAATCCATGACTTTCAAGAGACCCAGTACTTC
CASSIIHDFQETQYF
>TRBJ2-3|TRBD1|TRBV11-2|-
TGTGCCAGCAGCCCGACGAGGGACAGCAGACGCACAGATACGCAGTATTTT
CASSPTRDSRRTDTQYF
>TRBJ2-1|-|TRBV19|-
TGTGCCAGTAGTATGTCCGTCTACAATGAGCAGTTCTTC
CASSMSVYNEQFF
>TRBJ2-3|-|TRBV4-1|-
TGCGCCAGCAGCCAAGAAGAAGTCTGGCAGCAGTATTTT
CASSQEEVWQQYF
>TRBJ1-5|-|TRBV28|-
TGTGCCAGCAGTTTACGGGAATATAGCAATCAGCCCCAGCATTTT
CASSLREYSNQPQHF
>TRBJ2-3|-|TRBV7-9|-
TGTGCCAGCAGCTTAGAGCCTCACCAGGGGGATACGCAGTATTTT
CASSLEPHQGDTQYF
>TRBJ1-1|-|TRBV5-4|-
TGTGCCAGCAGCTTCCGGGAAACTGAAGCTTTCTTT
CASSFRETEAFF
>TRBJ1-2|-|TRBV27|-
TGTGCCAGCAGTTCCATAGGACAGTTAGGTGGCTACACCTTC
CASSSIGQLGGYTF
>TRBJ2-5|-|TRBV2|-
TGTGCCAGCAGGGGTAGCAAGGCTGGATGGTCGTTCGAGACCCAGTACTTC
CASRGSKAGWSFETQYF
>TRBJ1-1|TRBD1|TRBV7-9|-
TGTGCCAGCAGCCCTTTTGGACAGGCGAACACTGAAGCTTTCTTT
CASSPFGQANTEAFF
>TRBJ2-2|-|TRBV2|-
TGTGCCAGCAGCCTCGGGAGGAACACCGGGGAGCTGTTTTTT
CASSLGRNTGELFF
>TRBJ2-7|-|TRBV6-5|-
TGTGCCAGCAGTCGGTGGGACCCCAACTACGAGCAGTACTTC
CASSRWDPNYEQYF
>TRBJ1-1|-|TRBV27|-
TGTGCCAGCAGTATACCGGGACGGATGAACACTGAAGCTTTCTTT
CASSIPGRMNTEAFF
>TRBJ2-7|-|TRBV6-1|-
TGTGCCAGTTTGGACGGCTCATACGAGCAGTACTTC
CASLDGSYEQYF
>TRBJ2-5|-|TRBV13|-
TGTGCCAGCAGCTTAGATGAGACCCAGTACTTC
CASSLDETQYF
>TRBJ2-7|-|TRBV2|-
TGTGCCAGCAGTGAAATTGGGGTCCAGCTACACTACGAGCAGTACTTC
CASSEIGVQLHYEQYF
>TRBJ1-3|-|TRBV19|few
TGTGCCAGTAGTAACTTCGTGGCCTCTGGAAACACCATATATTTT
CASSNFVASGNTIYF
>TRBJ1-4|TRBD1|TRBV6-6|-
TGTGCCAGCAGTTACCGGGACAGGAGAGGGGGAAAACTGTTTTTT
CASSYRDRRGGKLFF
>TRBJ2-7|TRBD2|TRBV2|-
TGTGCCAGCGTCCTCTCAGGGAGGGGCGACTCCTACGAGCAGTACTTC
CASVLSGRGDSYEQYF
>TRBJ2-2|TRBD2|TRBV7-2|-
TGTGCCAGCAGCGCCGGGACTAGCAACACCGGGGAGCTGTTTTTT
CASSAGTSNTGELFF
>TRBJ2-5|-|TRBV7-9|-
TGTGCCAGCAGCCATGAACAGGGTACGAAGACCCAGTACTTC
CASSHEQGTKTQYF
>TRBJ2-2|-|TRBV5-6|-
TGTGCCAGCAGCTTAAAACCAGGGTATGGGGTAGACACCGGGGAGCTGTTTTTT
CASSLKPGYGVDTGELFF
>TRBJ1-2|-|TRBV5-4|-
TGTGCCAGCAGCTTGGGCTCTCCATTCTATGGCTACACCTTC
CASSLGSPFYGYTF
>TRBJ1-5|-|TRBV7-8|few
TGTGCAACTGGTTGGGGAAGCAATCAGCCCCAGCATTTT
CATGWGSNQPQHF
>TRBJ1-2|-|TRBV18|-
TGTGCCAGCTCACCAGCCGGACAGTCACACTATGGCTACACCTTC
CASSPAGQSHYGYTF
>TRBJ1-4|-|TRBV7-6|-
TGTGCCAGCAGCCTCTTACAGCAGGGTAATGAAAAACTGTTTTTT
CASSLLQQGNEKLFF